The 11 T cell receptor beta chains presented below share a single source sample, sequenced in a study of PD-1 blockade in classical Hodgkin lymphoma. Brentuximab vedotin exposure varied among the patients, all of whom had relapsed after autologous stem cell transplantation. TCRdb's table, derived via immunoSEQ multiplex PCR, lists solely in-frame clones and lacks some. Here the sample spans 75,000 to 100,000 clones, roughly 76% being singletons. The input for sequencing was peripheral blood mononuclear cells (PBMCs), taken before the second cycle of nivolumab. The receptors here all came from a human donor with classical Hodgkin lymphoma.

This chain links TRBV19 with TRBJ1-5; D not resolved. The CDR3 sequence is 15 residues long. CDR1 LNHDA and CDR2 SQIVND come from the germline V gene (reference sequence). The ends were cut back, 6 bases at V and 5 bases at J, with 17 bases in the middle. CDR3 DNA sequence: TGTGCCAGTAGGGGGAAGGGAAGTCAATATCAGCCCCAGCATTTT. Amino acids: CASRGKGSQYQPQHF.

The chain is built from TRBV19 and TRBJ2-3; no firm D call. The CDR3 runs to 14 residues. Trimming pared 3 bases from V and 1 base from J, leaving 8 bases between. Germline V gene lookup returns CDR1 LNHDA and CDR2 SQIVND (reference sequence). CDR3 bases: TGTGCCAGTAGTATGTCTGTAGGCACAGATACGCAGTATTTT. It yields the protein CASSMSVGTDTQYF.

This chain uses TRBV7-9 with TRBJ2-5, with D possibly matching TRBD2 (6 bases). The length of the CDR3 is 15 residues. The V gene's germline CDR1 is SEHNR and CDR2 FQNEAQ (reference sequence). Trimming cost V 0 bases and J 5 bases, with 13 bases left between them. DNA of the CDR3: TGTGCCAGCAGCTTAGCGCTGGGGGGTTCGGAGACCCAGTACTTC. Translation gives CASSLALGGSETQYF.

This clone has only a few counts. The CDR3 coding sequence is TGTGCCAGCAGCCAAATGACGGTTTATGGCTACACCTTC. Encoded protein: CASSQMTVYGYTF. This rearrangement joins TRBV14 to TRBJ1-2; D uncertain. The CDR3 sequence is 13 residues long. Germline CDR1 reads SGHDN; CDR2 reads FVKESK. V gave up 2 bases and J gave up 5 bases, with 9 bases separating them.

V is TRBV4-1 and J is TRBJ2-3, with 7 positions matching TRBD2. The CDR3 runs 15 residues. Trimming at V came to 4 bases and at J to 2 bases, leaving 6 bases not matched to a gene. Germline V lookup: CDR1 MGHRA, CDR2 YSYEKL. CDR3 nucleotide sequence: TGCGCCAGCAGCCTGGTCCTAGCGGTCACAGATACGCAGTATTTT. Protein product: CASSLVLAVTDTQYF.

The DNA for the CDR3 is TGTGCCAGCAGCTTAGCAGGGGGAGACAGGGGGCGAAGCAATCAGCCCCAGCATTTT. This gives the protein CASSLAGGDRGRSNQPQHF. The chain couples TRBV11-1 to TRBJ1-5; 10 positions agree with TRBD1. J lost 1 base, V lost 0 bases, and 9 bases had no gene match. Germline lookup yields CDR1 SGHAT and CDR2 FQDESV (reference sequence). The CDR3 extends over 19 amino acids.

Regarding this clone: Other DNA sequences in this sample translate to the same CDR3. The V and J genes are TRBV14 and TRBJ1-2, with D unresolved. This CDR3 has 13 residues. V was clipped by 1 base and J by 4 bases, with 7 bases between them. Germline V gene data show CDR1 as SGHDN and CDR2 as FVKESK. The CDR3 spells CASSQGTTYGYTF. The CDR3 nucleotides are TGTGCCAGCAGCCAAGGAACGACCTATGGCTACACCTTC.

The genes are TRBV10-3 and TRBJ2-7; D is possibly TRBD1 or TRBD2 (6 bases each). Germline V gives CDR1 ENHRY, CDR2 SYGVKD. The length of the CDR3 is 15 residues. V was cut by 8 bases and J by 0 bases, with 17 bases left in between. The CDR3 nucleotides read TGTGCCATCGGGGGGCTACGGGGTTACTCCTACGAGCAGTACTTC. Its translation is CAIGGLRGYSYEQYF.

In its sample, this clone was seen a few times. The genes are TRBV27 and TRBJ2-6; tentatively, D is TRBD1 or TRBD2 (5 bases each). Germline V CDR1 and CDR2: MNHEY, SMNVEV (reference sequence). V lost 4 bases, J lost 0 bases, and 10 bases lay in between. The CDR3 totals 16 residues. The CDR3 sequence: CASSSGRLSGANVLTF. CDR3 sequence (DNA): TGTGCCAGCAGTTCGGGACGCCTCTCTGGGGCCAACGTCCTGACTTTC.

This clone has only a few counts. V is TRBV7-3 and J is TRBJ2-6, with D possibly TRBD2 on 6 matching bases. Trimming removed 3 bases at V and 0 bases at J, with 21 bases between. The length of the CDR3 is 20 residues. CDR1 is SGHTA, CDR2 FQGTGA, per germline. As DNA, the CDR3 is TGTGCCAGCAGCTTCCTCCCCCCCGGGACTCCAAGCTCTGGGGCCAACGTCCTGACTTTC. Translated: CASSFLPPGTPSSGANVLTF.

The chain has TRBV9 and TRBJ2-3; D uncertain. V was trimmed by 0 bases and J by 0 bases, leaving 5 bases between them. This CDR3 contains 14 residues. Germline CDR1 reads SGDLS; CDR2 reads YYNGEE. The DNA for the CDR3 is TGTGCCAGCAGCGTAGGCCCTAGCACAGATACGCAGTATTTT. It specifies CASSVGPSTDTQYF.